This record concerns one T cell receptor (beta chain) sequence. In this sample, this clonotype turned up a few times. It has no known antigen specificity. No qualities accompany the bases; no much larger clone lies one base away. This entry is derived from a study of early T cells in non-severe SARS-CoV-2 infection (dated by TCRdb to the early 2020s). Concerning the study at large: Because TCR sequencing relied on bulk RNA taken from unsorted whole blood, pairing of alpha and beta chains was not possible. The paper's findings and limits, for the study overall: VDJdb matching was skewed toward anti-spike CD8 responses and likely underestimated virus-specific expansions by missing private and CD4 specificities.

The library was prepared using 5' RACE. Reads for this sample came from a NextSeq 500. To correct for sequencing error and PCR bias, the TCR library protocol tagged individual cDNA molecules with unique molecular identifiers. TCR alpha and beta chains were both sequenced, and the abundances of alpha and beta sequences in each sample were closely correlated with each other. The original methods were these. V gene, J gene and CDR3 annotation of TCR sequences was performed with Decombinator V4. TCRs were defined as expanded if a significant change between any two time points was detected under a Poisson model with p below 0.0001. TCR abundances were normalised to the total number of TCRs sequenced per sample and were expressed as counts per million. TRAV1-2 paired with TRAJ12, TRAJ20 or TRAJ33 defined MAIT TCRs, while TRAV10 paired with TRAJ18 defined iNKT TCRs. VDJdb, accessed 1 November 2021, was searched for CMV, EBV and SARS-CoV-2 annotated TCRs, excluding TCRs annotated for multiple antigens. TCRdb cleaned the public reads at Q25 with fastp, built clones with MiXCR and kept in-frame beta chains. Under each unique CDR3 protein, matching rows form one entry showing the most common genes and DNA. The V and J calls here are based on TCRdb, not the publication. This sample gives 80,000 or so distinct CDR3 sequences in total; around 6% of them show up just once. Roughly 7.8% of the sample is taken by the ten largest.

The study was a case-control design nested within a healthcare worker cohort in London, UK, with weekly nasopharyngeal swab PCR tests and blood sampling. Healthcare workers were recruited between 23 and 31 March 2020, during the week of the UK lockdown, and were followed weekly for up to about 15 weeks. Its CDR3 holds 13 amino acids, cysteine through phenylalanine. Kept here is only the CDR3 DNA, which spans 39 bases and is read in frame from base 1. The germline V gene specifies LGHNT as CDR1 and FRNRAP as CDR2. V was cut back by 7 bases and J by 8 bases, leaving a gap of 12 bases between them. Sequencing was carried out using whole blood. Recombination connected TRBV12-5 to TRBJ1-6; the D gene is perhaps TRBD1, from 5 matching bases. The source is an adult who was a healthcare worker with PCR-confirmed SARS-CoV-2 infection or an uninfected control (not recorded which). The CDR3 region: CASAADRDSPLHF. At the DNA level, the sequence is TGTGCTAGTGCCGCTGACAGAGATTCACCCCTCCACTTT.